This T cell receptor beta chain was identified in a study of identical twins (TCRdb year 2016). Regarding the study in general: To test whether fetal clonotypes persist, this study deep-sequenced TCR alpha and beta repertoires from monozygotic twins, from unrelated adults of various ages, and from cord blood. To rule out contamination, replicate twin experiments were performed at different times with different library preparation protocols.

The germline V gene yields SGHDT for CDR1 and YYEEEE for CDR2. For this chain, trimming is 0 bases at the V end and 5 bases at the J end, and the number of junction bases without a gene match is 11. Spanning cysteine to phenylalanine, the CDR3 consists of 16 amino acids. The read is trimmed to its CDR3 DNA, 48 bases read in frame from base 1. This clonotype was seen at least ten times. Its antigen is unknown. Base qualities are missing; no much larger clone stands one base away. Every donor was a healthy Caucasian. Using Miltenyi CD45RO+ enrichment and human naive T-cell isolation kits, memory (CD45RO+) and naive T cells were isolated from PBMC. Overall study outcomes, separate from this receptor: In monozygotic twins, recombination models systematically underestimated out-of-frame TCR alpha sharing, but the models matched the sharing seen between unrelated individuals. Zero-insertion analyses could be partly confounded by invariant T cells such as MAIT and iNKT, though diverse VJ usage argued against such confounding for most clonotypes. A weaker excess of twin sharing was found in beta out-of-frame sequences because the signal-to-noise ratio was lowered by fewer shared sequences. Because the same donors could not be followed over many years, the conclusions relied on cross-sectional statistical analysis. Compared with coincidental sharing between unrelated individuals, out-of-frame TCR alpha sequences shared between twins had an excess of sequences with low generation probability. Abundant cord blood beta clonotypes carried fewer insertions; young adult naive repertoires showed a weaker similar trend, while memory repertoires showed none.

Receptors were amplified or captured by 5' RACE. Sequencing instrument: Illumina HiSeq 2000. A universal primer binding site was added through template switching, and the final cDNA carried a unique molecular identifier so that TCR cDNA molecules could be counted accurately. Specific primers in the conserved constant-segment region were used to synthesize first-strand cDNA for the TCR alpha and beta chains. To control for contamination, every cDNA library carried two barcodes: a SMART-Mk sample barcode plus Illumina barcodes. Two successive PCR steps introduced TruSeq adapter sequences along with Illumina sample barcodes. The Illumina HiSeq platform was used with custom primers to sequence TCR alpha and beta cDNA libraries. On the authors' methods: MiGEC was used to process raw reads and extract unique molecular identifiers, and MiXCR was used to find CDR3 positions. Recombination models were inferred per individual with the repgenHMM and IGoR tools using an EM algorithm. Shared clonotype analysis was performed with the tcR package in R, normalizing sharing by the product of cloneset sizes. To study raw recombination without the effects of thymic and clonal selection, out-of-frame nonproductive sequences were analyzed. TCRdb's own reprocessing of the public reads used fastp at Q25 and MiXCR and kept productive beta chains. Each entry merges the rows of one CDR3 protein and shows their most common DNA and genes. The V and J calls, along with clone size, are taken from TCRdb and not from the paper's own processing. The sample table contains about 240,000 distinct CDR3 sequences; only one count was recorded for about 10% of them. More than 8% of the sample belongs to the ten largest clones.

The specimen sequenced was memory T cells sorted from blood. The cell subset or site label here, explained by the study, means: CD45RO+ enriched T cells. This TCR was sampled from a man aged 45-65 years in good health. The chain joins TRBV5-6 to TRBJ2-7, with TRBD2 matching 7 junction bases. The bases are TGTGCCAGCAGCTTGGAACCAGCGGGGAGACCAGACGAGCAGTACTTC. This sequence encodes CASSLEPAGRPDEQYF. Outside the CDR3, residues come from the reference TRBV5-6 and TRBJ2-7 proteins, so the full variable domain is: DAGVTQSPTHLIKTRGQQVTLRCSPKSGHDTVSWYQQALGQGPQFIFQYYEEEERQRGNFPDRFSGHQFPNYSSELNVNALLLGDSALYLCASSLEPAGRPDEQYFGPGTRLTVT.